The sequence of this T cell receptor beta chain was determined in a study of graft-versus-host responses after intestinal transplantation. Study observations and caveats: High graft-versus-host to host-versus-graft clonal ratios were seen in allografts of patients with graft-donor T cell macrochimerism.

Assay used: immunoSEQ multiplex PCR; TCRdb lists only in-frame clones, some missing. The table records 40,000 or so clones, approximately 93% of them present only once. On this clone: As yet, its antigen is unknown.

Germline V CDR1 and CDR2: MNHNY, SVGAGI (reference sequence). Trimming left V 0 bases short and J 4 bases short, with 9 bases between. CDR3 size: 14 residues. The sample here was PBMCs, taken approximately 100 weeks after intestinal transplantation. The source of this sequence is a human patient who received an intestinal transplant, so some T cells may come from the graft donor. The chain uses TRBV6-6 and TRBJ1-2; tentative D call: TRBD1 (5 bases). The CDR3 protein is CASSYSPGTYGYTF. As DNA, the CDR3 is TGTGCCAGCAGTTACTCGCCGGGGACCTATGGCTACACCTTC.